This T cell receptor (beta chain) originates from a study of blood T cell repertoires in COVID-19. Enrollment of patients from Seattle took place during active infection, with longitudinal follow-up. The protocol was immunoSEQ multiplex PCR, while the TCRdb copy is restricted to in-frame clones and leaves out a portion. This table holds roughly 200,000 clones, around 85% found once. For this clone: Other nucleotide sequences in the sample specify the same CDR3.

The length of the CDR3 is 14 residues. Germline V lookup: CDR1 MDHEN, CDR2 SYDVKM. With V trimmed by 2 bases and J by 2 bases, 2 bases remained unmatched. The sample consisted of peripheral blood. The rearrangement uses TRBV28 and TRBJ2-7, with 8 bases fitting TRBD1. The receptor was isolated from an older person with COVID-19, enrolled during active disease. CDR3 in DNA: TGTGCCAGCAGTTTACGACAGGGGACCTACGAGCAGTACTTC. Translating gives CASSLRQGTYEQYF.